This T cell receptor beta chain emerged from a study of T cell changes during pregnancy in multiple sclerosis. Clones were sequenced by immunoSEQ multiplex PCR, and TCRdb holds only the in-frame ones, with some missing. Of about 75,000 clones in the sample, more than 80% were seen once. V shed 1 base and J shed 1 base, with 10 bases lying between them. Germline CDR1 KGHSH, CDR2 LQKENI. The CDR3 is 15 residues long. The specimen was peripheral blood, collected in the first trimester of pregnancy. J is TRBJ1-1 and V is TRBV18, with D possibly TRBD1 on 6 matching bases. The TCR was taken from a female donor in good health, enrolled as a control in a pregnancy study. The CDR3 coding sequence is TGTGCCAGCTCACCACAAGGGACATCGAACACTGAAGCTTTCTTT. This codes for CASSPQGTSNTEAFF.